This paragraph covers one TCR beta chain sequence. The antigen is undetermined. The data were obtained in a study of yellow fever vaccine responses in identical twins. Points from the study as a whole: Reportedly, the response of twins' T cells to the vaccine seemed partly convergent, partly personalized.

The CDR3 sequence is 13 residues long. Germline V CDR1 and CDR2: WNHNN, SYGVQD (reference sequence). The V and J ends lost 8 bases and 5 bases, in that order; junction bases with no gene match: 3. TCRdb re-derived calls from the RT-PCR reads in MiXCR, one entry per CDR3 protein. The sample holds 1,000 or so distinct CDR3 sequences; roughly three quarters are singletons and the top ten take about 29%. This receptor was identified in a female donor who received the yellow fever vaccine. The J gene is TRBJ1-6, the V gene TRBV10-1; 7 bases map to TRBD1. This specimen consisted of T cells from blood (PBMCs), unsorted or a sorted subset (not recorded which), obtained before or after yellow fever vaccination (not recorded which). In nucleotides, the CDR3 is TGCGCCAGCCGGGACAGAAATAATTCACCCCTCCACTTT. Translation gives CASRDRNNSPLHF.